This T cell receptor beta chain derives from a study of circulating and synovial CD4+ cells in juvenile arthritis. The CDR3 length is 13 residues. V lost 0 bases, J lost 11 bases, and 8 bases lay in between. Germline CDR1 reads MNHEY; CDR2 reads SVGAGI. General study findings and limits: Bulk blood CD4 repertoires were more diverse than these. Compared with bulk blood, circulating pathogenic-like lymphocytes shared substantially more CDR3 sequences with synovial T cells. CPL versus bulk CD4 samples: T cell genome counts differed by at least an order of magnitude.

Points on this clone: Its specificity is not known.

Sequenced samples came from active juvenile idiopathic arthritis patients. Method: immunoSEQ multiplex PCR; TCRdb's copy keeps in-frame clones and lacks some. The sample consists of more than 13,000 clones, approximately 88% of them appearing once. Material for sequencing was CD4+ T cells from synovial fluid. The sequence was obtained from a human patient with juvenile idiopathic arthritis. Some clones in this sample may be carry-over from other donors' samples. The chain joins TRBV6-5 to TRBJ1-6; D remains ambiguous. CDR3 residues: CASSYSRGTPLHF. In DNA, the CDR3 is TGTGCCAGCAGTTACTCCCGGGGTACACCCCTCCACTTT.